These 21 T cell receptor beta chains share one sample of origin, sequenced in a study of cytomegalovirus exposure and HLA in healthy donors. The primer mix had 60 Vbeta and 13 Jbeta primers. The data were produced by immunoSEQ multiplex PCR, yet TCRdb's version contains in-frame clones alone and is incomplete. The sample has some 90,000 clones, approximately 70% seen once. Source material: PBMCs. The receptors here all came from a man aged 50-60 years in good health and CMV-seronegative.

V usage is TRBV28 and J usage is TRBJ1-5, with 9 bases that match TRBD1. Unmatched junction bases numbered 8, after V lost 5 bases and J lost 6 bases. This CDR3 comprises 15 residues. The V gene's germline CDR1 is MDHEN and CDR2 SYDVKM. The CDR3 spells CASSAPGQGVQPQHF. For the CDR3, the DNA is TGTGCCAGCAGTGCCCCGGGACAGGGAGTTCAGCCCCAGCATTTT.

The V and J genes are TRBV9 and TRBJ2-3; D gene unclear. The germline V and J ends were trimmed by 0 bases and 7 bases, with 12 bases remaining between them. CDR3 length: 14 residues. The V gene's germline CDR1 is SGDLS and CDR2 YYNGEE. The CDR3 DNA reads as TGTGCCAGCAGCGTAGAGCCCTTGCGGAATACGCAGTATTTT. Its translation: CASSVEPLRNTQYF.

The chain employs TRBV5-1 and TRBJ2-6; D may be TRBD1 (6 bases). The germline CDR1 and CDR2 sequences are SGHRS and YFSETQ. The CDR3 consists of 17 residues. Trimming removed 0 bases from V and 3 bases from J, with 13 bases in between. The CDR3 DNA is TGCGCCAGCAGCTTGGCCCCCCAGGGGAGTGGGGCCAACGTCCTGACTTTC. Residues: CASSLAPQGSGANVLTF.

This clone was observed a handful of times. This same CDR3 is encoded by further DNA sequences in the sample. This sequence joins TRBV6-5 and TRBJ2-7; TRBD1 aligns across 9 bases. J lost 7 bases, V lost 6 bases, and 7 bases had no gene match. CDR1 and CDR2 from the germline V gene are MNHEY and SVGAGI. CDR3 length: 13 residues. This CDR3 reads CASRGTGGREQYF. In DNA form, the CDR3 reads TGTGCCAGCAGGGGCACAGGGGGCCGGGAGCAGTACTTC.

This clone was seen more than once but under ten times. The rearrangement uses TRBV6-1 and TRBJ2-7; D may be TRBD2 (6 bases). The germline V gene has CDR1 MNHNS and CDR2 SASEGT. The CDR3 runs 17 residues. V dropped 1 base and J dropped 6 bases, with 22 bases sitting between them. CDR3 residues: CASSEGGGQGIRSEQYV. The CDR3 nucleotides read TGTGCCAGCAGTGAAGGAGGAGGGCAGGGAATCCGTTCCGAGCAGTACGTC.

Remarks on this clone: Within the sample, other DNA sequences also encode this same CDR3. The CDR3 DNA reads TGTGCCAGTAGTAGACAGGGGAGCACAGATACGCAGTATTTT. The encoded protein is CASSRQGSTDTQYF. The chain uses TRBV19 and TRBJ2-3; 8 bases agree with TRBD1. The CDR3 has 14 residues. Germline CDR1 and CDR2: LNHDA and SQIVND (reference sequence). Losses at the gene ends were 4 bases for V and 0 bases for J; bases not matched to a gene: 0.

This sequence joins TRBV5-4 and TRBJ1-4; 7 bases map to TRBD1. The CDR3 extends over 16 amino acids. Germline-derived CDR1 and CDR2 are SGHNT and YYREEE (reference sequence). V was pared by 3 bases and J by 1 base, with 6 bases of the junction left unmatched. The CDR3 sequence is CASSSRTGQTNEKLFF. DNA of the CDR3: TGTGCCAGCAGCTCCCGGACAGGACAAACTAATGAAAAACTGTTTTTT.

In this sample, this clone turned up a few times. The gene calls are TRBV6-6 and TRBJ1-5; D remains ambiguous. V was clipped by 7 bases and J by 6 bases, with 10 bases between them. Germline-derived CDR1 and CDR2 are MNHNY and SVGAGI (reference sequence). This CDR3 comprises 12 residues. CDR3 in DNA: TGTGCCAGCAATATAGGGAGTCAGCCCCAGCATTTT. The encoded protein is CASNIGSQPQHF.

This chain uses TRBV30 with TRBJ2-2; TRBD2 might be the D (7 bases). Germline CDR1 GTSNPN, CDR2 SVGIG (reference sequence). V lost 2 bases and J 3 bases, leaving 16 bases between the germline ends. The CDR3 length is 16 residues. The CDR3 spells CAWSMAGALHTGELFF. The CDR3 nucleotides are TGTGCCTGGAGTATGGCGGGGGCCCTGCACACCGGGGAGCTGTTTTTT. The whole variable domain, remainder taken from reference TRBV30 and TRBJ2-2, is SQTIHQWPATLVQPVGSPLSLECTVEGTSNPNLYWYRQAAGRGLQLLFYSVGIGQISSEVPQNLSASRPQDRQFILSSKKLLLSDSGFYLCAWSMAGALHTGELFFGEGSRLTVL.

The rearrangement uses TRBV30 and TRBJ2-1; 10 bases agree with TRBD1. CDR1 is GTSNPN, CDR2 SVGIG, per germline (reference sequence). The V and J ends lost 5 bases and 6 bases, in that order; junction bases with no gene match: 4. CDR3 length equals 13 residues. CDR3 sequence: CAWDRGLSNEQFF. The CDR3 DNA follows: TGTGCCTGGGACAGGGGGCTATCCAATGAGCAGTTCTTC.

This chain joins TRBV27 and TRBJ2-7; D is possibly TRBD1 (6 bases). The CDR3 is 12 residues long. Trimming took 8 bases from V and 12 from J, leaving 20 bases between them. Germline V CDR1 and CDR2: MNHEY, SMNVEV (reference sequence). The CDR3 DNA reads TGTGCCAGCCTAGGCCCCGGACAGAAATGGTACGTC. Amino acid sequence: CASLGPGQKWYV.

The chain combines TRBV7-2 with TRBJ2-3; no reliable D call. Germline V CDR1 and CDR2: SGHTA, FQGNSA. The germline V and J ends were trimmed by 11 bases and 0 bases, with 9 bases remaining between them. There are 12 residues in the CDR3. The CDR3 region has the DNA TGTGCCGCATCCAGGAGCACAGATACGCAGTATTTT. This encodes CAASRSTDTQYF.

This chain joins TRBV5-1 and TRBJ2-5; D uncertain. V was clipped by 0 bases and J by 3 bases, with 6 bases between them. Germline V gene data show CDR1 as SGHRS and CDR2 as YFSETQ. The CDR3 spans 13 residues. The DNA of the CDR3 is TGCGCCAGCAGCTTGGGGAGAGAAGAGACCCAGTACTTC. This translates into CASSLGREETQYF. Full variable domain (outside the CDR3, taken from reference TRBV5-1 and TRBJ2-5): KAGVTQTPRYLIKTRGQQVTLSCSPISGHRSVSWYQQTPGQGLQFLFEYFSETQRNKGNFPGRFSGRQFSNSRSEMNVSTLELGDSALYLCASSLGREETQYFGPGTRLLVL.

The chain has TRBV18 and TRBJ1-1; 9 bases fit TRBD1. The CDR3 is made up of 17 amino acids. V was pared by 2 bases and J by 0 bases, with 7 bases of the junction left unmatched. Germline CDR1 is KGHSH and CDR2 is LQKENI. The CDR3 loop reads CASSPGTGIFMNTEAFF. CDR3 sequence (DNA): TGTGCCAGCTCACCAGGGACAGGGATCTTCATGAACACTGAAGCTTTCTTT.

The chain employs TRBV9 and TRBJ2-7, with 7 bases matching TRBD1. CDR3 length: 16 residues. Germline lookup yields CDR1 SGDLS and CDR2 YYNGEE. The trim removed 0 bases at V and 3 bases at J, leaving 9 bases unmatched. The CDR3 here is CASSVGLTGIIYEQYF. As DNA, the CDR3 is TGTGCCAGCAGCGTAGGGTTGACAGGGATAATCTACGAGCAGTACTTC.

CDR3 nucleotides: TGTGCCAGCAGCTTAGGTTCAGGGTGGCAGCCCCAGCATTTT. Translating gives CASSLGSGWQPQHF. The rearrangement uses TRBV7-8 and TRBJ1-5; D is possibly TRBD1 (5 bases). The CDR3 is 14 amino acids. The ends were cut back, 1 base at V and 7 bases at J, with 11 bases in the middle. Per the germline V gene, CDR1 is SGHVS and CDR2 is FQNEAQ.

This clone is a singleton in its sample. The V call is TRBV7-9, the J call TRBJ1-5; the match to TRBD1 covers 8 bases. This CDR3 has 13 amino acids. Germline values: CDR1 SEHNR, CDR2 FQNEAQ (reference sequence). V dropped 10 bases and J dropped 4; count of bases not matched to a gene: 6. In nucleotides, the CDR3 is TGTGCCATCCAGAGACAGGGGAATCAGCCCCAGCATTTT. This sequence encodes CAIQRQGNQPQHF.

On this clone: The final CDR3 position lacks the conserved phenylalanine or tryptophan, pointing to a likely read error. The J gene is TRBJ2-2, the V gene TRBV6-5, with no clear D. The CDR3 extends over 13 amino acids. Trimming pared 4 bases from V and 2 bases from J, leaving 5 bases between. Germline lookup yields CDR1 MNHEY and CDR2 SVGAGI. The CDR3, as DNA: TGTGCCAGCAGTTCCCCAAACACCGGGGAGCTGTTTGTT. Translating it yields CASSSPNTGELFV.

This chain connects TRBV5-1 to TRBJ2-5, with TRBD1 matching 8 bases. This CDR3 contains 13 residues. J gave up 3 bases and V 4 bases, and 2 bases lay outside the gene matches. Germline lookup yields CDR1 SGHRS and CDR2 YFSETQ. The CDR3 DNA sequence: TGCGCCAGCAGCCCGACAGGGGAAGAGACCCAGTACTTC. As protein: CASSPTGEETQYF.

The CDR3, as DNA: TGCGCCAGCAGCTTACCGACTAGCGGGAGGTCTTCCCAAGAGACCCAGTACTTC. This encodes CASSLPTSGRSSQETQYF. The chain combines TRBV5-1 with TRBJ2-5; 13 bases fit TRBD2. CDR1 is SGHRS, CDR2 YFSETQ, per germline. The CDR3 runs to 18 residues. The ends lost 2 bases at V and 1 base at J; junction bases unmatched: 8.

The rearrangement joins TRBV18 to TRBJ1-2, with 7 bases aligning to TRBD1. V dropped 2 bases and J dropped 7; count of bases not matched to a gene: 7. This CDR3 is 14 amino acids long. Germline lookup yields CDR1 KGHSH and CDR2 LQKENI. The DNA of the CDR3 is TGTGCCAGCTCACCATCCGCAGGGGGTGGTGGCTACACCTTC. This sequence encodes CASSPSAGGGGYTF.